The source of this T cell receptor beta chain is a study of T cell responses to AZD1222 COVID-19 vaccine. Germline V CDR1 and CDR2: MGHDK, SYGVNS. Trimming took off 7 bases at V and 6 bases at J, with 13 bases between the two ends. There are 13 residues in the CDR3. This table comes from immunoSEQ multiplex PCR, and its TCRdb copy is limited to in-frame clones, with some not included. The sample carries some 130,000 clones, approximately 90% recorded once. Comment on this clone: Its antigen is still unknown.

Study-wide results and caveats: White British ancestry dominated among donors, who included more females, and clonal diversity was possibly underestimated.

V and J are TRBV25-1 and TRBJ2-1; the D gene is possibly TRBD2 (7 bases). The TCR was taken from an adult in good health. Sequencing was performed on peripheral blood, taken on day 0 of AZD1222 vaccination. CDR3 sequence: CASTEGGPNEQFF. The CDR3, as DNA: TGTGCCAGCACTGAGGGGGGGCCCAATGAGCAGTTCTTC. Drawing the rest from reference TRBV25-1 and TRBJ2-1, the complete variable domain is EADIYQTPRYLVIGTGKKITLECSQTMGHDKMYWYQQDPGMELHLIHYSYGVNSTEKGDLSSESTVSRIRTEHFPLTLESARPSHTSQYLCASTEGGPNEQFFGPGTRLTVL.